The clone carrying this T cell receptor (beta chain) was counted ten times or more. Antigen specificity is unknown. The CDR3 extends over 14 amino acids. Unmatched junction bases numbered 0, after V lost 0 bases and J lost 3 bases. Germline loops: CDR1 SGHRS, CDR2 YFSETQ. TCRdb recomputed calls from the 5' RACE reads with MiXCR, one row per CDR3 protein. The sample lists over 250,000 distinct CDR3 sequences, about 4% occurring once. The sample originates from a study of T cells after yellow fever vaccination. The study, taken as a whole, reports: The secondary response showed a weaker magnitude and a faster peak, day 5 versus 15.

The chain uses TRBV5-1 and TRBJ1-2; 9 bases match TRBD1. This specimen was PBMCs, taken 5 days after the yellow fever booster vaccination. The TCR sequence derives from a man aged 18 to 35 who received the YFV17D yellow fever vaccine. CDR3 DNA: TGCGCCAGCAGCTTGGGACAGGGGGACTATGGCTACACCTTC. This codes for CASSLGQGDYGYTF.